The T cell receptor beta chain under discussion was sequenced for a study of T cells in Graves' hyperthyroidism and ophthalmopathy. This clonotype was found a few times. No ophthalmopathy progression within 18 months constituted stable Graves' hyperthyroidism. Disease duration under 2 months; hyperthyroidism patients were aged 18 to 65. In making diagnoses, clinical symptoms, serum thyroxine and TRAb, thyroid ultrasound and orbital computed tomography were all used. The CDR3 runs to 14 residues. V lost 0 bases and J 5 bases, leaving 10 bases between the germline ends. In germline, CDR1 is MNHEY, CDR2 SVGAGI. TCR beta CDR3 regions were amplified from RNA transcripts. Initially, a first-round RT-PCR of the TCR CDR3 employed the HTBI primer set. TCRdb analysed the multiplex PCR reads with MiXCR anew, one entry per CDR3 protein. This table has 600,000 or so distinct CDR3 sequences, about 43% appearing once.

Sequenced sample: peripheral blood or thyroid tissue (not recorded which). This chain joins TRBV6-5 and TRBJ2-5, with no clear D. The TCR sequence derives from a woman aged 18 to 35 with Graves' hyperthyroidism. The CDR3 DNA sequence: TGTGCCAGCAGTTACTCGAGGAGCGTTGAGACCCAGTACTTC. It yields the protein CASSYSRSVETQYF.